This T cell receptor beta chain is from a study of response to subunit inactivated influenza vaccine. Overall study results and limits: Researchers suggested that each seasonal influenza vaccination recruits few new T cells.

TCRdb re-analysed the RT-PCR reads in MiXCR, keeping a single row per CDR3 protein. Found here are 500,000 or so distinct CDR3 sequences, about 15% of them singletons; the top ten hold 3%. With respect to this clonotype: Its target is unknown.

V lost 0 bases and J 1 base, leaving 10 bases between the germline ends. This CDR3 region has 16 residues. Looked up from germline, CDR1 is MGHRA and CDR2 is YSYEKL. Sequenced here: CD4+ T cells sorted from PBMCs, sampled roughly 24 months after vaccination. This sequence joins TRBV4-1 and TRBJ1-5; D uncertain. This TCR was sampled from a man aged 50 to 69 who received an inactivated influenza vaccine. In DNA, the CDR3 is TGCGCCAGCAGCCAAGAAGTGGTAAAGAGCAATCAGCCCCAGCATTTT. The encoded protein is CASSQEVVKSNQPQHF.